In this sample, the clone carrying this TCR beta chain turned up a few times. Its antigen is currently unknown. TCRdb independently ran MiXCR on the 5' RACE reads; one entry per CDR3 protein. The sample holds 220,000 or so distinct CDR3 sequences, more than 8% seen once. The data stem from a study of T-cell memory formation after mild COVID-19. Study results and caveats: Shrinking CD4+ clones were chiefly CM and EM; CD8+ ones were chiefly EMRA. That cross-reactive memory joined was suggested by some responding clones appearing in pre-infection memory.

Looked up from germline, CDR1 is SGHRS and CDR2 is YFSETQ. The CDR3 is 15 amino acids. The V end was cut by 2 bases, the J end by 1 base, with 10 bases between. The sequence came from a man between 18 and 35 years old who had mild COVID-19 (a few samples of this study predate the infection). Cell type and time point are not known. The chain recombines TRBV5-1 with TRBJ1-5; D gene ambiguous. The sample taken for sequencing was PBMCs or a T cell subset sorted from them (not recorded which). CDR3 amino acids: CASSFQGGSNQPQHF. Written as DNA, the CDR3 is TGCGCCAGCAGCTTCCAAGGTGGGAGCAATCAGCCCCAGCATTTT.